A single T cell receptor beta chain is shown here with its context. This sample includes further DNA sequences coding for the same CDR3. The CDR3 runs to 11 residues. Trimming took 3 bases from V and 6 from J, leaving 6 bases between them. Germline V gene lookup returns CDR1 DFQATT and CDR2 SNEGSKA (reference sequence). The authors' processing: Amplification from reference gene primers served as the basis for estimated nucleated cell counts. Using immunoSEQ multiplex PCR, the repertoire was profiled, and TCRdb retains in-frame clones only, with some absent. The V and J calls and the clone size are those of that table, but D and trimming were determined from the DNA. This table has about 150,000 clones, around 85% appearing once. This sample is drawn from a study of blood T cell repertoires in COVID-19. Across the whole study: The analysed material was cDNA or gDNA that came from T cells, B-cell-depleted T cells, or PBMCs.

Sequenced sample: peripheral blood. This sequence was found in a human donor in a cohort sampled during active COVID-19. V and J are TRBV20-1 and TRBJ2-1, with a weak D call TRBD2 (5 bases). The CDR3 DNA is TGCAGTGCTAGTCGGGGCAATGAGCAGTTCTTC. Encoded protein: CSASRGNEQFF.